This T cell receptor (beta chain) was captured by sequencing in a study of cytomegalovirus exposure and HLA in healthy donors (dated by TCRdb to 2017 to 2019). About the full investigation: An earlier analysis of about 530 of the donors reported under 300 Gb of sequence data and roughly 120 million unique TCR beta sequences obtained from 150 million to 200 million T cells. The number of typed donors differed by locus: about 620-640 for A, B, C, DRB1 and DQB1; 522 for DQA1; roughly 600 for DPA1; and 400 to 480 for DPB1. An early release covering roughly 600 HLA-typed donors comprised about 300 gigabases of sequencing data and 85 million or so unique TCR sequences. Besides the first cohort of approximately 670 subjects, a separate validation cohort made up of over a hundred different subjects was used. Both class I and class II loci were covered by HLA typing, at four-digit resolution. Genome-wide SNP genotypes for about 65% of the 666 donors were used in a later genetic analysis, which treated that subset as a discovery cohort. The study was designed to test whether signatures of past pathogen exposure could be identified by cataloging public T cell receptors. An earlier analysis of 587 of the donors used high-throughput TCR beta sequencing to judge whether each TCR beta V gene segment behaved as functional or pseudogenic. Roughly five DR-DQ haplotypes were treated as single units for association and clustering because of strong linkage in the cohort. Using immunosequencing, the study profiled T cell repertoires from approximately 700 subjects and related those repertoires to cytomegalovirus serostatus. A later analysis re-analyzed previously published TCR beta repertoires from approximately 700 donors and added high-resolution HLA genotyping to study TCR occurrence patterns. Among the roughly 390 genotyped donors, about 85% belonged to the genetic ancestry cluster associated with self-reported Caucasian donors. Alongside the repertoire data, information on donor age, sex, ethnicity and CMV serostatus was compiled. Among around 400 genotyped donors of the cohort, an average of about 240,000 unique TCR beta nucleotide sequences was sequenced per donor, of which approximately 18% were non-productive. All discovery cohort repertoires had been generated on a single sequencing platform. Rather than using new phenotypic data, the later analysis identified candidate immune exposures from TCR beta sequences and from how often those sequences occurred across donors. The study combined high-throughput TCR immunosequencing, statistical association of individual TCRs with disease status, and machine learning to predict cytomegalovirus infection status.

Libraries were made using the immunoSEQ multiplex PCR assay. A mixture of 60 forward primers for TCR Vbeta segments and 13 reverse primers for TCR Jbeta segments was used in the multiplex PCR. The CDR3 region of rearranged TCR beta genes was amplified from genomic DNA by a multiplex PCR assay. The amplified TCR beta libraries were sequenced on the Illumina HiSeq System as 87-base-pair reads. As for the authors' bioinformatics: A later analysis counted approximately 84 million unique TCR beta chains across the 650 to 700 repertoires, and approximately 11 million of these chains were shared by at least two donors. Raw reads were error-corrected and collapsed into unique sequences by a nearest-neighbor algorithm in which closely related sequences were merged to remove PCR and sequencing errors. To assign V, D and J gene segments, CDR3 sequences were aligned to IMGT reference sequences. For a sequence to be retained, a match of at least six nucleotides was required to both a V gene segment and a J gene segment. A rearrangement counted as productive if the CDR3 had no stop codons and remained in frame with V and J, and every other rearrangement counted as non-productive. CDR3 was defined by IMGT convention, running from the second conserved V-encoded cysteine to the conserved J-encoded phenylalanine. In an earlier analysis of roughly 610 of the donors, sequences lacking an unambiguous match to a single V gene segment were excluded. An earlier analysis of about 590 of the donors classified V segments as functional when productive rearrangements were above 56.7% and as segregating when the standard deviation between donors was above 5%. To diagnose cytomegalovirus status from the catalog of TCR beta chain sequences, a statistical classification framework was built. A later analysis assigned V and J genes by comparing TCR nucleotide sequences with IMGT/GENE-DB human TR gene sequences. A later analysis assigned CDR3 sequences and most-parsimonious VDJ recombination scenarios with the TCRdist pipeline. A later analysis defined each TCR beta chain by its CDR3 amino acid sequence plus V-gene family, and excluded reads lacking a unique V-gene family. As a way to deal with suspected cross-contamination and a sequencing artifact, a later analysis dropped nearly 600 nucleotide sequences that were highly shared and had low generation probability. For each public chain, a later analysis derived a clonal expansion index from normalized ranks of inferred template counts within each repertoire. A later analysis computed generation probabilities with a VDJ recombination model fitted to out-of-frame rearrangements, and checked the results against IGoR. In a later analysis, hypergeometric tests were used to score TCR-TCR, TCR-HLA and TCR-CMV co-occurrence, with a repertoire-size bias correction applied to TCR pairs. To estimate false discovery rates, a later analysis permuted the HLA or CMV assignments 20 times. In a later analysis, co-occurring TCRs were grouped using DBSCAN, and TCRdist sequence similarity was added for clustering within HLA-allele-positive subsets. For co-occurrence clustering, repertoires with fewer than 30,000 or more than 120,000 public chains were excluded, along with roughly 5 repertoires with anomalous nucleotide sharing. Not all clones reach the TCRdb copy of this immuneACCESS table, which keeps in-frame sequences only. Checked studies attribute under half of the gap to unresolved V genes and leave the rest unexplained. That table gives V, J and clone size, and the DNA gave D and trimming. Present in this sample are around 110,000 clones, 65% to 75% of which were seen just once. Together, the top ten hold about 4.9% of the sample.

The cohort was made up of 500 to 800 healthy bone marrow donors. At the time of sampling, all cohort members were nominally healthy, though unrecorded immune exposures were likely present. The donor tested CMV seropositive and was one of the 289 seropositive cohort members. Each donor provided a peripheral blood sample, and peripheral blood mononuclear cells were used for TCR beta sequencing. The Qiagen DNeasy Blood Extraction Kit was used to extract genomic DNA from the blood cell samples. Based on the germline V gene, the CDR1 and CDR2 sequences are SGHTS and YDEGEE. The CDR3 covers 14 residues, taking in both the cysteine and the phenylalanine. The kept DNA is CDR3 alone, 42 bases in frame from the first base. Cut back by 3 bases and 1 base, the V and J ends lie 8 bases apart. For this clone: Its cognate antigen has yet to be identified. Within one base of it there is no much larger clone, and no base qualities were kept.

General findings and caveats noted by the study authors: In this cohort, only TCR beta chains were sequenced, and detectable features were limited by the absence of alpha or paired-chain data. When HLA alleles, especially DR and DQ, strongly co-occurred, attributing TCR associations to individual alleles was difficult. Roughly uniform sequencing depth across donors was assumed in presence/absence analyses, although this assumption may not hold. At a false discovery rate of 0.05, a later analysis linked under 20,000 TCR beta sequences to specific HLA alleles. A further reported finding was that TCR beta sequences accurately predicted the HLA-A and HLA-B alleles for most subjects in the first cohort. Linkage disequilibrium might explain the correlated functional status among segregating V segments, but an unknown experimental factor could not be excluded. An earlier analysis of 587 of the donors showed that most TCR beta V segments appeared in productive rearrangements either about 87% or about 30% of the time, which broadly matched IMGT annotations. In the study, some 180 TCR beta chains were listed as associated with cytomegalovirus. Some IMGT-functional V segments, including TRBV6-2 and TRBV6-3, could not be told apart with the 87-base-pair reads, so those segments were excluded. Most CMV-associated TCR beta chains appeared to be HLA-restricted in a later analysis, and the HLA associations seemed to be driven largely by CMV exposure. The sequencing pipeline was judged likely to have produced a cluster of highly shared sequence variants as a technical artifact. Because counts were too low, roughly 18 rarely observed V segments, including chromosome 9 orphons, were left out of the earlier analysis of a few hundred of the donors. Immune exposure information for the cohort was limited to CMV serostatus. The authors suggested that the approach could potentially be generalized to other disease states and immunological phenotypes. In both the original and validation cohorts, the classifier was reported to diagnose cytomegalovirus status with high specificity and sensitivity. Several of the top co-occurrence clusters appeared to be linked to parvovirus B19, influenza, CMV and Epstein-Barr virus, according to a later analysis. An association between a missense DCLRE1C variant and V-gene and J-gene trimming of TCR beta chains was found in a later genetic analysis and replicated in an independent cohort. In a later analysis, TCR association rates were found to vary across HLA loci, with the most associated TCRs seen for DRB1 alleles and the fewest for HLA-C alleles. According to a later genetic analysis, donors in an Asian-associated ancestry cluster had fewer N-insertions in productive TCRs than the approximately 630-donor mean. Most TCR sequences were seen in very few donors, while some public TCRs were found in many individuals. Because some donors lacked HLA typing at each locus, the association tests relied only on the typed subset. Three of the identified cytomegalovirus-associated TCR beta chains were confirmed in vitro to be specific for cytomegalovirus antigens. Compared with equally common non-associated chains, HLA-associated TCR beta chains in a later analysis were more clonally expanded and had lower generation probabilities.

The sequenced sample consisted of PBMCs. The chain joins TRBV5-8 to TRBJ2-4, with a weak D call of TRBD2 (6 bases match). The receptor was derived from a man younger than 45 in good health and CMV-seropositive. The CDR3 protein sequence reads: CASSSEGAKNIQYF. DNA sequence: TGTGCCAGCAGCTCGGAGGGTGCCAAAAACATTCAGTACTTC.